A single sample gave rise to the 25 T cell receptor beta chains below, sequenced in a study of shared T cell receptors in the human thymus. Profiling relied on immunoSEQ multiplex PCR, and the TCRdb table lists in-frame clones only, not all of them. The sample yields 640,000 or so clones, about 89% seen once. Separately, the same data were catalogued under a study of human thymus T cells.

The sample comprised thymocytes. Receptor source: a boy less than two years old with a congenital heart defect.

V gene TRBV14 combines with J gene TRBJ2-2; TRBD1 matches at 8 bases. The CDR3 totals 16 residues. Germline V gene lookup returns CDR1 SGHDN and CDR2 FVKESK. V was pared by 3 bases and J by 3 bases, with 6 bases of the junction left unmatched. CDR3 region: CASSHRQGTHTGELFF. The CDR3 DNA follows: TGTGCCAGCAGCCATAGACAGGGGACCCACACCGGGGAGCTGTTTTTT.

Note on this clone: Other DNA variants within this sample encode the same CDR3. V usage is TRBV18 and J usage is TRBJ2-5, with D perhaps TRBD1 (6 bases). The CDR3 is made up of 13 amino acids. Per germline, CDR1 KGHSH and CDR2 LQKENI. The V and J ends lost 4 bases and 5 bases respectively, with 11 bases between them. CDR3 bases: TGTGCCAGCTCACTCGGCCAGGGGGAGACCCAGTACTTC. It specifies CASSLGQGETQYF.

J is TRBJ2-7 and V is TRBV10-3, with TRBD1 matching 12 bases. CDR1 and CDR2 from the germline V gene are ENHRY and SYGVKD. V lost 3 bases, J lost 5 bases, and 11 bases stayed unmatched. The CDR3 consists of 17 residues. CDR3 in DNA: TGTGCCATCAGTGAAGAAACTCCCGGGACAGGGGGCCACGAGCAGTACTTC. Protein: CAISEETPGTGGHEQYF.

This rearrangement joins TRBV5-1 to TRBJ1-5; D ambiguous. The CDR3 loop spans 15 amino acids. The germline CDR1 and CDR2 sequences are SGHRS and YFSETQ. V shed 0 bases and J shed 7 bases, with 14 bases lying between them. The CDR3 region is CASSLGGQAGQPQHF. In DNA form, the CDR3 reads TGCGCCAGCAGCTTGGGAGGGCAGGCCGGGCAGCCCCAGCATTTT.

The V call is TRBV7-2, the J call TRBJ2-7, with D perhaps TRBD2 (7 bases). The V and J ends lost 5 bases and 2 bases respectively, with 10 bases between them. The CDR3 totals 13 residues. Germline V CDR1 and CDR2: SGHTA, FQGNSA. Here the CDR3 DNA reads TGTGCCAGCAGCGGGGGGGGCCCCTACGAGCAGTACTTC. This gives the protein CASSGGGPYEQYF.

This clone has just a few counts. This chain joins TRBV9 and TRBJ1-1, with D maybe TRBD1 (6 bases). With 4 bases removed from V and 5 bases from J, the gap between germline ends came to 6 bases. Germline lookup yields CDR1 SGDLS and CDR2 YYNGEE. The CDR3 extends over 11 amino acids. The CDR3 spells CASSRGTEAFF. The CDR3 DNA reads as TGTGCCAGCAGCAGGGGGACTGAAGCTTTCTTT.

This clone showed up just a few times. V and J are TRBV7-9 and TRBJ2-5; D is unclear. With 1 base removed from V and 0 bases from J, the gap between germline ends came to 6 bases. Per the germline V gene, CDR1 is SEHNR and CDR2 is FQNEAQ (reference sequence). The CDR3 has 14 amino acids. The CDR3 DNA reads as TGTGCCAGCAGCTTAGGGGCGTACCAAGAGACCCAGTACTTC. Protein product: CASSLGAYQETQYF.

This clone was picked up one time. The rearrangement uses TRBV7-2 and TRBJ2-7; 9 positions match TRBD1. This CDR3 contains 15 residues. Germline V gene data show CDR1 as SGHTA and CDR2 as FQGNSA. V shed 4 bases and J 2 bases; nucleotides not matched to a gene: 6. CDR3 DNA: TGTGCCAGCAGCTGGAGGACAGGGGACCCCTACGAGCAGTACTTC. This gives the protein CASSWRTGDPYEQYF.

The table lists this clone with a few counts. The V call is TRBV28, the J call TRBJ1-2; D ambiguous. In germline, CDR1 is MDHEN, CDR2 SYDVKM. The CDR3 is 13 residues long. Between the trimmed V and J ends, which lost 8 bases and 2 bases, there was a span of 12 bases. CDR3 region: CASGGGINYGYTF. The CDR3 bases are TGTGCCAGCGGAGGAGGGATCAACTATGGCTACACCTTC.

The chain links TRBV7-9 to TRBJ2-1, with 7 bases identical to TRBD1. The germline CDR1 and CDR2 sequences are SEHNR and FQNEAQ (reference sequence). CDR3 length equals 15 residues. V lost 5 bases to trimming and J lost 3 bases; unmatched junction nucleotides: 7. The CDR3 spells CASSPDRDNYNEQFF. CDR3 DNA: TGTGCCAGCAGCCCCGACAGGGACAACTACAATGAGCAGTTCTTC.

The V gene is TRBV19, the J gene TRBJ1-1; D remains unclear. Germline V gene sequence: CDR1 LNHDA, CDR2 SQIVND (reference sequence). V lost 6 bases and J lost 1, with 15 bases in between. The CDR3 is made up of 15 amino acids. The CDR3 DNA follows: TGTGCCAGTAGCGAGAGGAGTGCGGGGAACACTGAAGCTTTCTTT. Residues: CASSERSAGNTEAFF.

The chain carries TRBV9 and TRBJ1-1; TRBD1 is a possible D gene (6 bases). V lost 3 bases to trimming and J lost 2 bases, with 14 bases between them. CDR1 is SGDLS, CDR2 YYNGEE, per germline. The CDR3 contains 15 residues. CDR3 residues: CASSGTRTDNTEAFF. Here the CDR3 DNA reads TGTGCCAGCAGCGGTACTCGGACAGACAACACTGAAGCTTTCTTT.

This chain joins TRBV27 and TRBJ2-2; a weak D match, TRBD2 (5 bases). There are 13 residues in the CDR3. Per the germline V gene, CDR1 is MNHEY and CDR2 is SMNVEV (reference sequence). V was pared by 5 bases and J by 3 bases, with 7 bases between. The CDR3 DNA follows: TGTGCCAGCAGTATTAGCGACACCGGGGAGCTGTTTTTT. Its translation is CASSISDTGELFF.

The V gene is TRBV14, the J gene TRBJ2-2, with 8 bases aligning to TRBD2. With V trimmed by 4 bases and J by 3 bases, 10 bases remained unmatched. Germline CDR1 and CDR2: SGHDN and FVKESK. The CDR3 is 17 residues long. The CDR3 protein is CASSPARTGGDTGELFF. The CDR3 DNA sequence: TGTGCCAGCAGCCCCGCCAGGACGGGAGGGGACACCGGGGAGCTGTTTTTT.

This clone was observed a single time. The same CDR3 is also encoded by other DNA sequences in this sample. The CDR3 region has the DNA TGTGCCAGGAGAACAGGGCGACAGGGCTCCCCCCTCCACTTT. It yields the protein CARRTGRQGSPLHF. The rearrangement links TRBV2 to TRBJ1-6, with TRBD1 matching 7 bases. Germline assignment: CDR1 SNHLY and CDR2 FYNNEI. The CDR3 is 14 residues long. V lost 9 bases and J lost 13; bases outside the gene matches: 15.

The V and J genes are TRBV15 and TRBJ2-2; TRBD1 matches at 7 bases. The CDR3 contains 14 residues. Germline CDR1 LNHNV, CDR2 YYDKDF (reference sequence). V lost 5 bases, J lost 5 bases, and 5 bases stayed unmatched. The chain's CDR3 is CATSGTAKTGELFF. Written as DNA, the CDR3 is TGTGCCACCAGCGGGACAGCTAAGACCGGGGAGCTGTTTTTT. Combining the CDR3 with reference TRBV15 and TRBJ2-2 gives the whole variable domain DAMVIQNPRYQVTQFGKPVTLSCSQTLNHNVMYWYQQKSSQAPKLLFHYYDKDFNNEADTPDNFQSRRPNTSFCFLDIRSPGLGDTAMYLCATSGTAKTGELFFGEGSRLTVL.

This clone was observed a handful of times. The CDR3 sequence is CASSPTRDSGNTIYF. Written as DNA, the CDR3 is TGCGCCAGCAGCCCGACACGGGACTCTGGAAACACCATATATTTT. The chain employs TRBV5-1 and TRBJ1-3; D call uncertain. The V gene lost 4 bases and the J gene lost 0 bases, with 11 bases spanning the gap. Germline V gene data show CDR1 as SGHRS and CDR2 as YFSETQ. This CDR3 is 15 amino acids long.

V is TRBV7-2 and J is TRBJ2-1; D might be TRBD2 (6 bases). The germline V gene encodes CDR1 SGHTA and CDR2 FQGNSA. V was trimmed by 1 base and J by 2 bases, leaving 12 bases between them. This CDR3 is built from 16 residues. The CDR3 sequence: CASSLVSSEAYNEQFF. DNA for the CDR3: TGTGCCAGCAGCTTAGTGTCTAGCGAGGCCTACAATGAGCAGTTCTTC.

The chain couples TRBV29-1 to TRBJ1-2; D call uncertain. V lost 3 bases and J lost 11, with 7 bases in between. CDR1 and CDR2 (germline): SQVTM, ANQGSEA. This CDR3 has 9 residues. This chain's CDR3 is CSVDGVYTF. CDR3 bases: TGCAGCGTTGACGGGGTTTACACCTTC.

The V call is TRBV19, the J call TRBJ1-1; 7 positions agree with TRBD1. This CDR3 is 16 amino acids long. The V gene end was trimmed by 6 bases and the J gene end by 7 bases; junction bases not matched to a gene: 17. Germline V lookup: CDR1 LNHDA, CDR2 SQIVND (reference sequence). In DNA form, the CDR3 reads TGTGCCAGTAGCCTTGACAGGGAAGGGGGGATGGATGAAGCTTTCTTT. Amino acids: CASSLDREGGMDEAFF.

This chain uses TRBV2 with TRBJ2-1; possibly TRBD1 for D (6 bases). Trimming took off 6 bases at V and 0 bases at J, with 15 bases between the two ends. Germline values: CDR1 SNHLY, CDR2 FYNNEI. CDR3 length: 16 residues. The CDR3 spells CASRADSRSSYNEQFF. CDR3 sequence (DNA): TGTGCCAGCAGGGCGGACAGCCGGAGCTCCTACAATGAGCAGTTCTTC.

The gene calls are TRBV9 and TRBJ2-3; 9 bases align to TRBD1. The CDR3 extends over 19 amino acids. Germline assignment: CDR1 SGDLS and CDR2 YYNGEE. Germline trimming cut 6 bases from V and 0 bases from J; bases unmatched to any gene: 17. The CDR3 DNA sequence: TGTGCCAGCACCGACGTCCCGGGACAGGGACTGGCTAGCACAGATACGCAGTATTTT. Protein sequence: CASTDVPGQGLASTDTQYF.

The rearrangement links TRBV15 to TRBJ2-2, with 11 bases matching TRBD2. Germline V gene lookup returns CDR1 LNHNV and CDR2 YYDKDF (reference sequence). This CDR3 spans 18 amino acids. J gave up 4 bases and V 1 base, and 8 bases lay outside the gene matches. The CDR3 DNA follows: TGTGCCACCAGCAGAGCCCCGCCGGGACTAGCGGTCACCGGGGAGCTGTTTTTT. It is translated as CATSRAPPGLAVTGELFF.

Only a few counts were recorded for this clone. This sequence joins TRBV11-3 and TRBJ1-1, with 8 bases matching TRBD1. The J segment lost 7 bases and the V segment lost 10 bases, leaving 14 bases of the junction unmatched. CDR1 and CDR2 from the germline V gene are SGHNT and YENEEA. This CDR3 has 14 amino acids. The CDR3 region is CATPPIRGQVEAFF. In DNA form, the CDR3 reads TGTGCCACCCCACCTATAAGGGGACAGGTTGAAGCTTTCTTT. Supplemented by reference TRBV11-3 and TRBJ1-1, the full variable domain reads EAGVVQSPRYKIIEKKQPVAFWCNPISGHNTLYWYLQNLGQGPELLIRYENEEAVDDSQLPKDRFSAERLKGVDSTLKIQPAELGDSAVYLCATPPIRGQVEAFFGQGTRLTVV.

The V gene is TRBV18, the J gene TRBJ1-1; perhaps TRBD1 as D (5 bases). Germline CDR1 reads KGHSH; CDR2 reads LQKENI. The V gene lost 2 bases and the J gene lost 4 bases, with 11 bases spanning the gap. CDR3 length: 14 amino acids. The DNA for the CDR3 is TGTGCCAGCTCACCAGCAGGGAAGACCACTGAAGCTTTCTTT. Its translation: CASSPAGKTTEAFF. The variable domain in full, with the rest retrieved from reference TRBV18 and TRBJ1-1, is NAGVMQNPRHLVRRRGQEARLRCSPMKGHSHVYWYRQLPEEGLKFMVYLQKENIIDESGMPKERFSAEFPKEGPSILRIQQVVRGDSAAYFCASSPAGKTTEAFFGQGTRLTVV.